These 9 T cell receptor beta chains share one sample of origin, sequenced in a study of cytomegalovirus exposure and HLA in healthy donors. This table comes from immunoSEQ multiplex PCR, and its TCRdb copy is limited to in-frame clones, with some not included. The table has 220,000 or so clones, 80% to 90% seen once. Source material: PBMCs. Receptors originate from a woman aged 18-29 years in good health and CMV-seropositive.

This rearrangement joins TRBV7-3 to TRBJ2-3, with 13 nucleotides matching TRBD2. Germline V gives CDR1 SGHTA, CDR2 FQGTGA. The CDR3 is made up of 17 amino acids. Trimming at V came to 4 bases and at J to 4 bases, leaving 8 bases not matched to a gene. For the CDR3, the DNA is TGTGCCAGCAGCTCTACCGGACTAGCGGGAGAGGCAGATACGCAGTATTTT. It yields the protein CASSSTGLAGEADTQYF.

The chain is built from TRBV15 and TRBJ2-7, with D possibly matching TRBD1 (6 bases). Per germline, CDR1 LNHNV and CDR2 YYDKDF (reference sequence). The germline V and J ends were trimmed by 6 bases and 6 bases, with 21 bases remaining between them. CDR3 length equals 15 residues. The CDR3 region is CATSEPGTRTSEQYF. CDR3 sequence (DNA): TGTGCCACCAGTGAACCCGGGACACGAACTAGCGAGCAGTACTTC.

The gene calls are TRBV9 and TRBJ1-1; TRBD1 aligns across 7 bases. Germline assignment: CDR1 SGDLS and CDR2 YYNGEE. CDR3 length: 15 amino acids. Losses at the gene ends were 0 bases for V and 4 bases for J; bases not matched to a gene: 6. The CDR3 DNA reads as TGTGCCAGCAGCGTAGCGGGGACAGAGGCCACTGAAGCTTTCTTT. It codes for CASSVAGTEATEAFF.

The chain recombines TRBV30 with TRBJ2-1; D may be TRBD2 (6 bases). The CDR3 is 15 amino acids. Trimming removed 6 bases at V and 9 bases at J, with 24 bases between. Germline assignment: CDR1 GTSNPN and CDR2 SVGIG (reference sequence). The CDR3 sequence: CACFAGMGSEGEQFF. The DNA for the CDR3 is TGTGCCTGTTTTGCCGGAATGGGATCGGAGGGTGAGCAGTTCTTC.

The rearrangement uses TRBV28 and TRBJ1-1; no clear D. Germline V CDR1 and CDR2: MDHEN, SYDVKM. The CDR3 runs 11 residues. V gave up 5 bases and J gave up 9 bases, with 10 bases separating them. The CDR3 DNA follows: TGTGCCAGCAGTGTCGCAGTTCAAGCTTTCTTT. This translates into CASSVAVQAFF.

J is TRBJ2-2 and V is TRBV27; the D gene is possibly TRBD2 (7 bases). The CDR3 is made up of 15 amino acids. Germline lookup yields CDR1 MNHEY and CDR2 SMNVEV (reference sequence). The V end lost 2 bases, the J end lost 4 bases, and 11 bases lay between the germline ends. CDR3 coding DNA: TGTGCCAGCAGTTTAGCAGGGGAGGGCACCGGGGAGCTGTTTTTT. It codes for CASSLAGEGTGELFF.

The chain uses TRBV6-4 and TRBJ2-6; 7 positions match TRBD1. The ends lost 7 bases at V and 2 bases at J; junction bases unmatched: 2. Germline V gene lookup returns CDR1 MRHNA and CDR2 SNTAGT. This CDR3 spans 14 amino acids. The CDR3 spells CASTDRAGANVLTF. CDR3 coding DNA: TGTGCCAGCACCGACAGGGCTGGGGCCAACGTCCTGACTTTC.

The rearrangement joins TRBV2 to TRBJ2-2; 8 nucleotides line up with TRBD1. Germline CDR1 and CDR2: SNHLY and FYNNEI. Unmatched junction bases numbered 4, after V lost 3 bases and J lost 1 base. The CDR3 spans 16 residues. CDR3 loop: CASSDEQGGNTGELFF. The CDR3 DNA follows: TGTGCCAGCAGTGATGAACAGGGGGGGAACACCGGGGAGCTGTTTTTT. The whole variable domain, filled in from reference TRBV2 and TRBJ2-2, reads EPEVTQTPSHQVTQMGQEVILRCVPISNHLYFYWYRQILGQKVEFLVSFYNNEISEKSEIFDDQFSVERPDGSNFTLKIRSTKLEDSAMYFCASSDEQGGNTGELFFGEGSRLTVL.

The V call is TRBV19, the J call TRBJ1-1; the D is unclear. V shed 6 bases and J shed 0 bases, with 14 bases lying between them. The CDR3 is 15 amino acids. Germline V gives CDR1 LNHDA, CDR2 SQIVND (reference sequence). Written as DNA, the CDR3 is TGTGCCAGTAGACCCCGTCAGGTCATGAACACTGAAGCTTTCTTT. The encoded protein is CASRPRQVMNTEAFF. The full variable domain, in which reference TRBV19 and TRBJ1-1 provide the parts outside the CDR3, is DGGITQSPKYLFRKEGQNVTLSCEQNLNHDAMYWYRQDPGQGLRLIYYSQIVNDFQKGDIAEGYSVSREKKESFPLTVTSAQKNPTAFYLCASRPRQVMNTEAFFGQGTRLTVV.